This section outlines one T cell receptor (beta chain) sequence together with its context. Its antigen is not identified. This entry comes from a study of cytomegalovirus exposure and HLA in healthy donors. Both 60 Vbeta primers and 13 Jbeta primers went into the PCR. The table came from immunoSEQ multiplex PCR; TCRdb's copy has only in-frame clones and leaves some out. The profile shows fewer than 100,000 clones, 75% to 85% of them singletons. Overall study results and limits: A later analysis reported that several of the most significant clusters appeared to be linked to common viral pathogens, among them Epstein-Barr virus. Reportedly, cytomegalovirus status was diagnosed with high sensitivity and specificity.

Unmatched junction bases numbered 4, after V lost 1 base and J lost 2 bases. Germline V gene lookup returns CDR1 GTSNPN and CDR2 SVGIG (reference sequence). This CDR3 spans 15 amino acids. The sequenced sample consisted of PBMCs. The rearrangement joins TRBV30 to TRBJ2-7; 11 positions match TRBD1. The receptor comes from a woman between 40 and 50 years old in good health and CMV-seronegative. As DNA, the CDR3 is TGTGCCTGGAGTGGGGGGACAGGGGGAGCCTACGAGCAGTACTTC. Translating it yields CAWSGGTGGAYEQYF.